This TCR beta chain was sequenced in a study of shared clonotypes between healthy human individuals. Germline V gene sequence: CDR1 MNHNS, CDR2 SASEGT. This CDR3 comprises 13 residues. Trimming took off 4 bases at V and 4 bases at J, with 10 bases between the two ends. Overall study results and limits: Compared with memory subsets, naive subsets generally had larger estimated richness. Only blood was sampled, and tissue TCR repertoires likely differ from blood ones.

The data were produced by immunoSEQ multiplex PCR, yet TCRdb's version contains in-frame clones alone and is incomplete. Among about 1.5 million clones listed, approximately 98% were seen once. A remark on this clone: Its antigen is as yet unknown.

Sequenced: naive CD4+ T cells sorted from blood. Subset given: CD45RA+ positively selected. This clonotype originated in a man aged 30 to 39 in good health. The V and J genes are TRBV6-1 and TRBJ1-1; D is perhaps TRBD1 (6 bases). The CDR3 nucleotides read TGTGCCAGCAGTGGTAGAGGGGGCACTGAAGCTTTCTTT. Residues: CASSGRGGTEAFF.